This TCR beta chain was sequenced for a study of cytomegalovirus exposure and HLA in healthy donors (dated by TCRdb to the late 2010s). Some background on the complete study: The 700 or so repertoires of the first cohort and the approximately 130 validation repertoires were produced on the same platform, according to a later analysis. The study aimed to test whether cataloging public T cell receptors could reveal signatures of past pathogen exposure. Besides the first cohort of 666 subjects, a separate validation cohort made up of 120 or so different subjects was used. To predict cytomegalovirus infection status, the study brought together high-throughput TCR immunosequencing, statistical association of individual TCRs with disease status, and machine learning.

In the case of this clone: Its binding antigen is unknown. There are no base qualities to consult, and no much larger clone falls within one base.

What the study reported, not specific to this receptor: Most TCR sequences were observed very rarely across donors, whereas some public TCRs were present in many individuals. Subsequent analysis determined that TCRs grouped into clusters in the first cohort also showed a tendency toward co-occurrence across the 120 or so validation repertoires, and roughly 94% of cluster scores exceeded 0. A few of the identified cytomegalovirus-associated TCR beta chains were confirmed in vitro to be specific for cytomegalovirus antigens. In the study, around 160 TCR beta chains were listed as associated with cytomegalovirus. A later analysis lacked HLA typing for the validation cohort, so it scored co-occurrence in that cohort across all 120 repertoires. In both the original and validation cohorts, the classifier was reported to diagnose cytomegalovirus status with high specificity and sensitivity. The authors suggested that the approach could potentially be extended to other disease states and immunological phenotypes.

Separate from the roughly 660-subject first cohort, the validation cohort of about 130 subjects was the group to which the donors belonged. Library preparation used the immunoSEQ multiplex PCR assay. The paper's processing steps were these. A statistical classification framework was built for diagnosing cytomegalovirus status from the catalog of TCR beta chain sequences. Entries here come from immuneACCESS through TCRdb and include only in-frame sequences with V and J called. Some clones fail to appear in such tables; in the studies checked, an unresolved V gene covers under half of the shortfall, and the cause of the remainder is unknown. V, J and clone size are taken as reported in that table, and D and trimming were inferred from the DNA itself. A total of approximately 220,000 clones appear in this sample, about nine tenths of them only once. In total, the top ten clones hold around 1% of the sample.

V has 1 base trimmed and J has 3 bases trimmed; junction bases matching no gene number 5. The CDR3 has 16 amino acids, counting the end cysteine and phenylalanine. Solely the CDR3 DNA is kept, with 48 bases framed from the first base. The germline V gene sets CDR1 to SGHRS and CDR2 to YFSETQ. The sequencing sample was made of PBMCs. The receptor was isolated from a woman aged 18-29 years in good health and CMV-seronegative. The chain is made from TRBV5-1 and TRBJ2-2; 8 bases in the junction line up with TRBD2. The CDR3 corresponds to CASSLSGSGYTGELFF. The DNA is as follows: TGCGCCAGCAGCTTGAGCGGGAGTGGGTACACCGGGGAGCTGTTTTTT.